These T cell receptor beta chains were read from a single sample in a study of T cell repertoires in cytomegalovirus infection. TCRdb ran MiXCR on the reads and lists one entry per CDR3 protein. The sample yields under 200,000 distinct CDR3 sequences, roughly 30% seen once. Sequencing was performed on PBMCs. The receptors come from a human donor in good health (CMV status not recorded). Some clones in this sample may be carry-over from other donors' samples. Both conserved end residues are part of each CDR3. The order of the fields is V gene, clone size, J gene, D gene, CDR3 DNA, CDR3 protein. The D gene is left open where the match is weak. Where a row states a size, it is once, few, many or the class of an expanded clone; other rows omit it.

>TRBV6-5|-|TRBJ1-5|-
TGTGCCAGCAGTCGGGACGGCAATCAGCCCCAGCATTTT
CASSRDGNQPQHF
>TRBV29-1|-|TRBJ1-1|-
TGCAGCGTTGCCGGGACACTGAACACTGAAGCTTTCTTT
CSVAGTLNTEAFF
>TRBV12-3/TRBV12-4|few|TRBJ1-1|-
TGTGCCAGCATTTCTAGCTCGGGCGGGGGGACTGAAGCTTTCTTT
CASISSSGGGTEAFF
>TRBV7-9|-|TRBJ1-2|-
TGTGCCAGCAGCCTACAAGGGTCTCGAGGCTACACCTTC
CASSLQGSRGYTF
>TRBV7-2|-|TRBJ2-7|TRBD1
TGTGCCAGCAGCTTCTGGGACAGGTACGAGCAGTACTTC
CASSFWDRYEQYF
>TRBV12-3/TRBV12-4|few|TRBJ2-3|-
TGTGCCAGCAATGGGGGGGCCGGCACAGATACGCAGTATTTT
CASNGGAGTDTQYF
>TRBV9|few|TRBJ1-2|TRBD1
TGTGCCAGCAGCCTCACCCTATCCTCCCCTTACACCCGGGACAGCGACTATGGCTACACCTTC
CASSLTLSSPYTRDSDYGYTF
>TRBV12-3/TRBV12-4|-|TRBJ2-7|TRBD1
TGTGCCAGCAGTTCTCGGACAGGGGGAAGCTCCTACGAGCAGTACTTC
CASSSRTGGSSYEQYF
>TRBV7-8|many|TRBJ1-1|-
TGTGCCAGCAGCCCAGCGAACCGGAACACTGAAGCTTTCTTT
CASSPANRNTEAFF
>TRBV29-1|few|TRBJ1-2|TRBD1
TGCAGCGTTGCAAGGGGGCCAGCAGGTGGCTACACCTTC
CSVARGPAGGYTF
>TRBV7-8|-|TRBJ1-4|-
TGTGCCAGCAGCTTGAGAGGGGGTTATGAAAAACTGTTTTTT
CASSLRGGYEKLFF
>TRBV7-6|-|TRBJ1-2|-
TGTGCCAGCAGCTTTTCGGACCGGGGCTACACCTTC
CASSFSDRGYTF
>TRBV6-8|-|TRBJ1-5|TRBD1
TGTGCCAGCAGTTCATGGACAGGATTGGTTAGCAATCAGCCCCAGCATTTT
CASSSWTGLVSNQPQHF
>TRBV4-1|few|TRBJ1-1|-
TGCGCCAGCCACCCCGGACGAGCGACAATCCGAAGCGCTGAAGCTTTCTTT
CASHPGRATIRSAEAFF
>TRBV7-9|few|TRBJ1-1|TRBD1
TGTGCCAGCCTACTGGGGACAGAGAACACTGAAGCTTTCTTT
CASLLGTENTEAFF
>TRBV15|-|TRBJ1-2|-
TGTGCCACCAGCAGAGAAGGGGGGGGCGCGGAGGGCTACACCTTC
CATSREGGGAEGYTF
>TRBV19|-|TRBJ2-2|-
TGTGCCAGTAGTCTCTTTGGGTCGGGGAAGTGGTCGGCCGGGGAGCTGTTTTTT
CASSLFGSGKWSAGELFF
>TRBV7-8|-|TRBJ2-7|-
TGTGCCAGCAGCTTGGGGCGGGACCGGGACAGCTCCTACGAGCAGTACTTC
CASSLGRDRDSSYEQYF
>TRBV2|-|TRBJ2-1|-
TGTGCCAGCTTACCTGAGCAGTTCTCCTACAATGAGCAGTTCTTC
CASLPEQFSYNEQFF
>TRBV7-2|many|TRBJ1-2|-
TGTGCCAGCAGCTTAGCGGTATCAACCTTCGATGGCTACACCTTC
CASSLAVSTFDGYTF